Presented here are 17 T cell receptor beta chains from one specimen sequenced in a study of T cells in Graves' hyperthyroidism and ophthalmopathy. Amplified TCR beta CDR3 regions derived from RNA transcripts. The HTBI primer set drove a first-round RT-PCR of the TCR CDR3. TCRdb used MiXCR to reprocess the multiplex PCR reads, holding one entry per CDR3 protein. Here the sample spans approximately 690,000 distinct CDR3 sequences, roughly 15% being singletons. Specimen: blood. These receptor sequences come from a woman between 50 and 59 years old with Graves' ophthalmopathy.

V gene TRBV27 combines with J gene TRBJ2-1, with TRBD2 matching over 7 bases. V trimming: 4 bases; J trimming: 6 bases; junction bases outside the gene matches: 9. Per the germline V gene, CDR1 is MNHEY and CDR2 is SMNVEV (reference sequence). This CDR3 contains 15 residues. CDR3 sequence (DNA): TGTGCCAGCAGTTCGGGACTAATCATTGTCAATGAGCAGTTCTTC. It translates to CASSSGLIIVNEQFF.

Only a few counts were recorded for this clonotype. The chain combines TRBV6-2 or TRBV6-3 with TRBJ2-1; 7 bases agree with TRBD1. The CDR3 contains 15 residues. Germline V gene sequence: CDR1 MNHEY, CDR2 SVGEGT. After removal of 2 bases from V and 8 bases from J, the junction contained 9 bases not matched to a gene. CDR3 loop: CASSYDRADVYEQFF. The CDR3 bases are TGTGCCAGCAGTTACGACAGGGCCGATGTTTATGAGCAGTTCTTC.

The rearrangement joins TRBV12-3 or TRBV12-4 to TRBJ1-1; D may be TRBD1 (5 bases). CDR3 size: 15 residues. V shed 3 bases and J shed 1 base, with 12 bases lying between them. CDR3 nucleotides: TGTGCCAGCAGTTTCCAGGGACTCCAGAACACTGAAGCTTTCTTT. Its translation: CASSFQGLQNTEAFF.

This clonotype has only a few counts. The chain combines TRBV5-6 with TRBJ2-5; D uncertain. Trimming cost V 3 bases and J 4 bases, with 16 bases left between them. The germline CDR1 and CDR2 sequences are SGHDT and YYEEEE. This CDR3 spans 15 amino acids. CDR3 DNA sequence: TGTGCCAGCAGCTCGTACTCTAGTGCTGGAGAGACCCAGTACTTC. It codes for CASSSYSSAGETQYF.

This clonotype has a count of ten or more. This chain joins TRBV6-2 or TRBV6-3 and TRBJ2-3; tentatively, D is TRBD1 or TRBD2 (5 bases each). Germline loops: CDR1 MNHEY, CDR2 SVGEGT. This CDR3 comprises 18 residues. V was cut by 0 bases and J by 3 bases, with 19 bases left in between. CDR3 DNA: TGTGCCAGCAGTTACTCGATGTTGGGACGGAAACTTACAGATACGCAGTATTTT. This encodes CASSYSMLGRKLTDTQYF.

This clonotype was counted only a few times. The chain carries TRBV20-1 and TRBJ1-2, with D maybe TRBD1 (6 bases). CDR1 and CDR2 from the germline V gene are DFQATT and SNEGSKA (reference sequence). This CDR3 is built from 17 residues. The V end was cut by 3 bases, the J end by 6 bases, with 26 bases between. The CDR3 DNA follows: TGCAGTGCTAGGGGGGGAAGGGCCTCGACAGGAGGCAATGGCTACACCTTC. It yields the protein CSARGGRASTGGNGYTF.

The CDR3 loop reads CASKTPGIETQYF. In nucleotides, the CDR3 is TGTGCCAGCAAGACACCGGGGATAGAGACCCAGTACTTC. The rearrangement uses TRBV7-2 and TRBJ2-5; possible D gene TRBD2, 5 bases. Germline V gene sequence: CDR1 SGHTA, CDR2 FQGNSA. The V end was cut by 7 bases, the J end by 4 bases, with 13 bases between. This CDR3 comprises 13 residues. The whole variable domain, filled in from reference TRBV7-2 and TRBJ2-5, reads GAGVSQSPSNKVTEKGKDVELRCDPISGHTALYWYRQSLGQGLEFLIYFQGNSAPDKSGLPSDRFSAERTGGSVSTLTIQRTQQEDSAVYLCASKTPGIETQYFGPGTRLLVL.

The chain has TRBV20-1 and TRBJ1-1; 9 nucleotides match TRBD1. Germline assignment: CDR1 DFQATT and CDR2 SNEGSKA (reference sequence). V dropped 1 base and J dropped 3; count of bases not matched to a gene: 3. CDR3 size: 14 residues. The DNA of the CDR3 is TGCAGTGCTAGAGCCGGGACAGGGTACACTGAAGCTTTCTTT. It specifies CSARAGTGYTEAFF.

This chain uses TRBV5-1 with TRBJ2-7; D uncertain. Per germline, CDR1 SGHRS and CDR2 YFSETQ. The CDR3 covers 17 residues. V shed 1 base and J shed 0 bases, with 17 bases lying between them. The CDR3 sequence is CASSLYVETQSSYEQYF. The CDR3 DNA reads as TGCGCCAGCAGCTTGTATGTCGAGACACAGAGCTCCTACGAGCAGTACTTC. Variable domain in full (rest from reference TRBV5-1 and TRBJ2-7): KAGVTQTPRYLIKTRGQQVTLSCSPISGHRSVSWYQQTPGQGLQFLFEYFSETQRNKGNFPGRFSGRQFSNSRSEMNVSTLELGDSALYLCASSLYVETQSSYEQYFGPGTRLTVT.

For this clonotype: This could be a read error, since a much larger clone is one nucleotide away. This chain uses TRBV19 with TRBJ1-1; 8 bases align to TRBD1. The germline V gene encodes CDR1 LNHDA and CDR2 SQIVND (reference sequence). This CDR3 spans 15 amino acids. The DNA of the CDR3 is TGTGCCGGTAGTACCGGGGACAGGATGAACACTGAAGCTTTCTTT. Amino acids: CAGSTGDRMNTEAFF.

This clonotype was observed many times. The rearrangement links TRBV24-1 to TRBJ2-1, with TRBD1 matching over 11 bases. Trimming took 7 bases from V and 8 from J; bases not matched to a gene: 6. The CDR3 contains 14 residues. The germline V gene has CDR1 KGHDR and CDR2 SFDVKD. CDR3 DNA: TGTGCCACCAGCGGACAGGGGGCGTTCTATGAGCAGTTCTTC. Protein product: CATSGQGAFYEQFF.

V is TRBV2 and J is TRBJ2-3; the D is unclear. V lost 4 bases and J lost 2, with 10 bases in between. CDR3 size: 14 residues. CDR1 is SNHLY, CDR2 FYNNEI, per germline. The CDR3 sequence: CASSGVTHTDTQYF. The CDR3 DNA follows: TGTGCCAGCAGTGGGGTGACCCACACAGATACGCAGTATTTT.

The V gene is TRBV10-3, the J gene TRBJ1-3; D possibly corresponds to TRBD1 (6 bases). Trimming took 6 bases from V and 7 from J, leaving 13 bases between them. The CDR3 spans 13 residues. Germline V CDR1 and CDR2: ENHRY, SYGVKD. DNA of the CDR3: TGTGCCATCAGGACAGGACGGGCGAACACCATATATTTT. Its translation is CAIRTGRANTIYF.

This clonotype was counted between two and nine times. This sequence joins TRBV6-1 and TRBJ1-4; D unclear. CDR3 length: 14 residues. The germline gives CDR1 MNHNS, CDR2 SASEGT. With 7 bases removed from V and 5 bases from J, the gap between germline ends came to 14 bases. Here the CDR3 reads CASTQGWENEKLFF. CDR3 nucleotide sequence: TGTGCCAGCACTCAAGGATGGGAGAATGAAAAACTGTTTTTT.

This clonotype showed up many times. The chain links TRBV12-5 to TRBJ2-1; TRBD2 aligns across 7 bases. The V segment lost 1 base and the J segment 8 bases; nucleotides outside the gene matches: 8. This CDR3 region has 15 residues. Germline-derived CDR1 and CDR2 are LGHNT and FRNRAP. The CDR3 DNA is TGTGCTAGTGGTTTGGGGGCGGGAGCTCACGATGAGCAGTTCTTC. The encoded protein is CASGLGAGAHDEQFF.

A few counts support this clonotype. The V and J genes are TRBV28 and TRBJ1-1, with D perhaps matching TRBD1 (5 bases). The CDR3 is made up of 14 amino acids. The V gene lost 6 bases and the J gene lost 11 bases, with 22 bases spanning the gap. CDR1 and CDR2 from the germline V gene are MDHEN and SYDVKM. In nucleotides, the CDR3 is TGTGCCAGCAGCCTAAGCGGGAAGGGGATGGTGGCTTTCTTT. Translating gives CASSLSGKGMVAFF.

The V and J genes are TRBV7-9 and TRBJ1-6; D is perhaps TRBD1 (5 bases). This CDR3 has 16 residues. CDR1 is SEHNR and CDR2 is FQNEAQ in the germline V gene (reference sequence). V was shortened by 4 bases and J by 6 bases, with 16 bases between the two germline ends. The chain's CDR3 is CASSSRSGPTNSPLHF. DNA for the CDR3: TGTGCCAGCAGCTCGAGATCGGGACCGACTAATTCACCCCTCCACTTT.